These 27 T cell receptor beta chains were all obtained from the same sample, sequenced in a study of early T cells in non-severe SARS-CoV-2 infection. TCRdb analysed the 5' RACE reads with MiXCR anew, one entry per CDR3 protein. The sample has about 67,000 distinct CDR3 sequences, 9.5% to 13% seen once; the top ten hold 3% to 4%. Specimen: whole blood. Receptor source: an adult who was a healthcare worker with PCR-confirmed SARS-CoV-2 infection or an uninfected control (not recorded which).

This chain connects TRBV11-2 to TRBJ1-1; the D gene is possibly TRBD1 (5 bases). The V and J ends lost 6 bases and 5 bases respectively, with 10 bases between them. Germline V CDR1 and CDR2: SGHAT, FQNNGV. The CDR3 runs 12 residues. The CDR3, as DNA: TGTGCCAGCAGTTGGGGGGGGACTGAAGCTTTCTTT. Translated, it gives CASSWGGTEAFF.

This clonotype was found many times. The chain uses TRBV19 and TRBJ2-7; D is undetermined. The CDR3 contains 14 residues. Germline values: CDR1 LNHDA, CDR2 SQIVND (reference sequence). Trimming took 3 bases from V and 1 from J, leaving 10 bases between them. CDR3 in amino acids: CASSISIPSYEQYF. For the CDR3, the DNA is TGTGCCAGTAGTATCTCTATCCCGTCCTACGAGCAGTACTTC.

This chain joins TRBV5-1 and TRBJ1-2, with D tentatively TRBD1 (6 bases). The CDR3 consists of 13 residues. Trimming stripped 7 bases from V and 4 bases from J, with 14 bases between. CDR1 SGHRS and CDR2 YFSETQ come from the germline V gene. The DNA of the CDR3 is TGCGCCAGCGGGGAGGGACACGGCTATGGCTACACCTTC. Protein: CASGEGHGYGYTF.

This clonotype has a count of ten or more. The rearrangement joins TRBV5-6 to TRBJ2-3; D not certain. This CDR3 contains 14 residues. The germline gives CDR1 SGHDT, CDR2 YYEEEE. V was cut by 4 bases and J by 0 bases, with 9 bases left in between. CDR3 protein: CASSPKKSTDTQYF. The DNA for the CDR3 is TGTGCCAGCAGCCCGAAAAAAAGCACAGATACGCAGTATTTT.

This clonotype was recorded at least ten times. J is TRBJ2-5 and V is TRBV7-6; 9 bases fit TRBD1. With 0 bases clipped from V and 5 bases from J, the junction kept 16 bases outside the gene matches. Germline V gene lookup returns CDR1 SGHVS and CDR2 FNYEAQ. The length of the CDR3 is 19 residues. CDR3 amino acids: CASSLATPDRGASKETQYF. DNA of the CDR3: TGTGCCAGCAGCTTAGCGACGCCCGACAGGGGGGCCTCTAAGGAGACCCAGTACTTC.

The chain is built from TRBV29-1 and TRBJ2-5; TRBD2 agrees at 7 bases. This CDR3 comprises 12 residues. Germline-derived CDR1 and CDR2 are SQVTM and ANQGSEA. Losses at the gene ends were 6 bases for V and 5 bases for J; bases not matched to a gene: 6. This CDR3 reads CSVMGGPETQYF. CDR3 DNA sequence: TGCAGCGTAATGGGAGGGCCGGAGACCCAGTACTTC. The entire variable domain, with the rest obtained from reference TRBV29-1 and TRBJ2-5, is as follows: SAVISQKPSRDICQRGTSLTIQCQVDSQVTMMFWYRQQPGQSLTLIATANQGSEATYESGFVIDKFPISRPNLTFSTLTVSNMSPEDSSIYLCSVMGGPETQYFGPGTRLLVL.

This clonotype was detected ten times or more. V usage is TRBV7-3 and J usage is TRBJ2-6; D remains ambiguous. The CDR3 extends over 14 amino acids. Per germline, CDR1 SGHTA and CDR2 FQGTGA. The V end was cut by 7 bases, the J end by 2 bases, with 9 bases between. The CDR3 coding sequence is TGTGCCAGCACCCCTATGCCTGGGGCCAACGTCCTGACTTTC. Protein product: CASTPMPGANVLTF.

This clonotype was counted many times. DNA for the CDR3: TGTGCCAGCAGCAAACGGACAGGGGGCAGAGGGAATGAGCAGTTCTTC. It codes for CASSKRTGGRGNEQFF. The V call is TRBV21-1, the J call TRBJ2-1; no check of the table's D call, TRBD1, against the DNA was made. TRBV21-1 is a pseudogene segment. This CDR3 is built from 16 residues.

This clonotype was observed many times. The chain employs TRBV20-1 and TRBJ1-2, with TRBD1 matching 10 bases. In germline, CDR1 is DFQATT, CDR2 SNEGSKA (reference sequence). V dropped 5 bases and J dropped 4; count of bases not matched to a gene: 10. This CDR3 has 15 amino acids. CDR3 DNA: TGCAGTGCTGAAGATACCGGGACAGGGGCCTATGGCTACACCTTC. This encodes CSAEDTGTGAYGYTF.

This clonotype was counted at least ten times. The rearrangement uses TRBV16 and TRBJ2-7; D gene unclear. CDR3 length: 13 residues. Trimming removed 3 bases at V and 6 bases at J, with 12 bases between. In germline, CDR1 is KGHSY, CDR2 FQNENV. CDR3 region: CASSHVKVGEQYF. CDR3 DNA sequence: TGTGCCAGCAGCCATGTAAAAGTCGGCGAGCAGTACTTC.

In its sample, this clonotype was seen many times. J is TRBJ2-6 and V is TRBV2, with D unclear. The V and J ends lost 5 bases and 0 bases respectively, with 5 bases between them. The CDR3 is 14 residues long. Germline V gives CDR1 SNHLY, CDR2 FYNNEI. Here the CDR3 DNA reads TGTGCCAGCAGTCCAGTCTCTGGGGCCAACGTCCTGACTTTC. Amino acid sequence: CASSPVSGANVLTF.

This rearrangement joins TRBV14 to TRBJ2-1; TRBD1 might be the D (6 bases). This CDR3 comprises 16 residues. Germline lookup yields CDR1 SGHDN and CDR2 FVKESK. V shed 4 bases and J shed 3 bases, with 16 bases lying between them. CDR3 protein: CASSRLGTLIYNEQFF. In nucleotides, the CDR3 is TGTGCCAGCAGCCGCCTGGGGACACTAATCTACAATGAGCAGTTCTTC.

At least ten counts were recorded for this clonotype. The chain joins TRBV11-2 to TRBJ2-1; 7 nucleotides line up with TRBD2. The CDR3 length is 13 residues. V lost 5 bases to trimming and J lost 8 bases; unmatched junction nucleotides: 6. Germline assignment: CDR1 SGHAT and CDR2 FQNNGV. CDR3 region: CASSPSTSYEQFF. CDR3 in DNA: TGTGCCAGCAGCCCCTCGACTAGCTATGAGCAGTTCTTC.

The V gene is TRBV12-3 or TRBV12-4, the J gene TRBJ2-2; 8 bases are a match to TRBD2. There are 13 residues in the CDR3. The V and J ends lost 8 bases and 6 bases, in that order; junction bases with no gene match: 5. The CDR3 nucleotides are TGTGCCAGCGGGACTAGGAGTGCCGGGGAGCTGTTTTTT. It is translated as CASGTRSAGELFF.

The chain has TRBV29-1 and TRBJ1-2; D possibly corresponds to TRBD1 (5 bases). The CDR3 covers 11 residues. Germline V CDR1 and CDR2: SQVTM, ANQGSEA. V was shortened by 7 bases and J by 7 bases, with 13 bases between the two germline ends. CDR3 protein: CSAGTELGYTF. In DNA form, the CDR3 reads TGCAGCGCCGGGACGGAGCTTGGCTACACCTTC.

In this sample, this clonotype turned up many times. The chain couples TRBV6-6 to TRBJ2-1, with 8 bases identical to TRBD1. CDR1 MNHNY and CDR2 SVGAGI come from the germline V gene (reference sequence). The CDR3 spans 14 residues. V lost 5 bases to trimming and J lost 6 bases; unmatched junction nucleotides: 6. The CDR3 here is CASSDGQGVNEQFF. CDR3 DNA: TGTGCCAGCAGTGACGGACAGGGAGTCAATGAGCAGTTCTTC.

This clonotype was recorded many times. CDR3 in DNA: TGTGCCAGCAGCGCTAACAGGGGGCGGGGCTATGGCTACACCTTC. Protein: CASSANRGRGYGYTF. The V gene is TRBV11-2, the J gene TRBJ1-2, with 9 bases lining up with TRBD1. CDR1 is SGHAT, CDR2 FQNNGV, per germline. The CDR3 has 15 amino acids. The J segment lost 4 bases and the V segment lost 5 bases, leaving 8 bases of the junction unmatched. The full variable domain, rest sourced from reference TRBV11-2 and TRBJ1-2, is EAGVAQSPRYKIIEKRQSVAFWCNPISGHATLYWYQQILGQGPKLLIQFQNNGVVDDSQLPKDRFSAERLKGVDSTLKIQPAKLEDSAVYLCASSANRGRGYGYTFGSGTRLTVV.

This rearrangement joins TRBV5-1 to TRBJ2-2; D uncertain. This CDR3 is 14 amino acids long. Germline CDR1 is SGHRS and CDR2 is YFSETQ. Trimming pared 1 base from V and 2 bases from J, leaving 6 bases between. The CDR3 region is CASSLRENTGELFF. CDR3 bases: TGCGCCAGCAGCTTGCGTGAAAACACCGGGGAGCTGTTTTTT.

This clonotype was recorded many times. CDR3 DNA sequence: TGTGCCAGCAGCCAAGTTGGAGAGACCCAGTACTTC. Translated: CASSQVGETQYF. The V and J genes are TRBV3-1 and TRBJ2-5; no clear D gene. V was clipped by 1 base and J by 4 bases, with 4 bases between them. Germline-derived CDR1 and CDR2 are LGHDT and YNNKEL (reference sequence). The CDR3 totals 12 residues.

This clonotype was counted at least ten times. The CDR3: CASSSKPSLNTEAFF. DNA for the CDR3: TGTGCCAGCAGCTCAAAACCGTCTCTGAACACTGAAGCTTTCTTT. The gene calls are TRBV5-4 and TRBJ1-1; the D is unclear. Trimming left V 3 bases short and J 0 bases short, with 12 bases between. CDR1 and CDR2 from the germline V gene are SGHNT and YYREEE (reference sequence). The CDR3 totals 15 residues.

This clonotype was seen repeatedly, ten times or more. This rearrangement joins TRBV2 to TRBJ1-2, with D possibly matching TRBD1 (6 bases). V was cut by 6 bases and J by 5 bases, with 10 bases left in between. The CDR3 length is 12 residues. Germline V gene lookup returns CDR1 SNHLY and CDR2 FYNNEI. CDR3 sequence reads: CASRAGAYGYTF. DNA for the CDR3: TGTGCCAGCAGGGCGGGGGCGTATGGCTACACCTTC.

This clonotype has only a few counts. The chain recombines TRBV18 with TRBJ1-2; maybe TRBD1 (5 bases). V lost 1 base, J lost 1 base, and 10 bases lay in between. Germline V gene data show CDR1 as KGHSH and CDR2 as LQKENI. The CDR3 has 15 amino acids. The CDR3, as DNA: TGTGCCAGCTCACCACTGGGACGGTTTAACTATGGCTACACCTTC. Translated, it gives CASSPLGRFNYGYTF.

In this sample, this clonotype turned up many times. The chain has TRBV10-3 and TRBJ1-6; D is uncertain. Trimming left V 0 bases short and J 10 bases short, with 7 bases between. CDR1 and CDR2 from the germline V gene are ENHRY and SYGVKD. There are 13 residues in the CDR3. CDR3 coding DNA: TGTGCCATCAGTGAGTCGGGTAGCTCACCCCTCCACTTT. Protein product: CAISESGSSPLHF.

There are many counts of this clonotype. The CDR3 loop reads CASSPYPKVGGRETQYF. CDR3 nucleotide sequence: TGTGCCAGCTCACCCTACCCTAAAGTTGGGGGGAGAGAGACCCAGTACTTC. This chain joins TRBV18 and TRBJ2-5; possibly TRBD2 for D (6 bases). Germline values: CDR1 KGHSH, CDR2 LQKENI. The CDR3 is 17 amino acids. V lost 3 bases and J 4 bases, leaving 21 bases between the germline ends.

This clonotype was seen at least ten times. The chain has TRBV14 and TRBJ2-7; TRBD1 matches 9 bases. The junction had 4 bases not matched to a gene; V was cut back by 0 bases and J by 1 base. This CDR3 has 16 residues. Germline values: CDR1 SGHDN, CDR2 FVKESK. This CDR3 is CASSQELGTGSYEQYF. The CDR3 nucleotides read TGTGCCAGCAGCCAAGAATTGGGGACAGGGTCCTACGAGCAGTACTTC.

In its sample, this clonotype was seen many times. The junction departs from germline at one end; a sequencing error may be responsible. The chain has TRBV6-6 and TRBJ1-1; no firm D call. Germline V gene data show CDR1 as MNHNY and CDR2 as SVGAGI (reference sequence). CDR3 size: 12 residues. The CDR3 bases are TGTGCCAGCAGTTCCTCTGAGGATCGAACTATATTT. Translation gives CASSSSEDRTIF.

This clonotype was counted many times. The V and J genes are TRBV11-2 and TRBJ2-7, with a possible D match to TRBD1 (6 bases). The CDR3 is 15 amino acids. Deletions cut 5 bases from V and 4 bases from J, with 18 bases between. The germline gives CDR1 SGHAT, CDR2 FQNNGV. The DNA for the CDR3 is TGTGCCAGCAGCCCACTCTCCGGACAGACTTACGAGCAGTACTTC. Protein product: CASSPLSGQTYEQYF.